This TCR beta chain was captured in a study of blood T cell repertoires in COVID-19 (dated by TCRdb to 2019 to 2021). In terms of the full investigation: Samples from collaborators originated in the United States, Italy and Spain and spanned both the acute and convalescent phases of COVID-19. The prospective study material was composed of cDNA or gDNA derived from T cells, B-cell-depleted T cells, or PBMCs. Deeply sampled blood TCRbeta repertoires from subjects exposed to, actively infected with, or recovered from COVID-19 were included in the dataset. Samples were obtained from the ongoing ImmuneRACE study (first 160 participants) and from 1,200 or so subjects provided by 6 global collaborators. HLA class I and class II types, where available, came from metadata supplied by the sample provider rather than from assay-based typing. The repertoires were released in a freely available public database intended as a resource for research on the immune response to SARS-CoV-2. Nearly every sample came with metadata listing a de-identified subject ID, COVID-19 status, age in years and sex.

The collaborating institutions used their own protocols to collect whole blood in K2EDTA tubes. For TCRbeta analysis, collaborator samples were shipped as frozen whole blood, as isolated PBMCs, or as DNA extracted from either sample type. The immunoSEQ Assay, a bias-controlled multiplex PCR, was used to amplify TCRbeta CDR3 regions from genomic DNA. In the original analysis: The number of nucleated cells in each sample was estimated by amplification of reference gene primers within the assay. To quantify the absolute abundance of each unique TCRbeta CDR3 rearrangement, sequence reads were collapsed and filtered. Productive Simpson clonality was computed per sample as the square root of Simpson's diversity index over productive rearrangements. TCRdb obtained this table from immuneACCESS and retained in-frame rearrangements with V and J assigned. These tables miss some clones; where compared with another copy, unresolved V genes account for less than half of the shortfall, and the remainder is unexplained. Clone size and V and J calls were adopted from that table, with D and trimming inferred from the DNA. The sample table records over 20,000 clones; around 90% of these occur just once. In total, the top ten clones hold 7.4% of the sample.

The germline V gene gives CDR1 as SGHAT and CDR2 as FQNNGV. The CDR3 has 16 amino acids, counting the end cysteine and phenylalanine. Left in the record is the CDR3 DNA by itself, 48 bases read in frame from the first base. The junction shows trimming of 1 base on V and 3 bases on J, and the gene matches do not reach 8 bases of it. In regard to this clone: The antigen this receptor binds is unknown. The record has no base qualities; no much larger clone is one base away.

Beyond this particular receptor, the publication reports: The quantity of clinical and demographic metadata differed by source and by participant and was supplied without curation.

This clonotype was sampled from a man between 65 and 80 years old with active COVID-19. This chain joins TRBV11-2 to TRBJ2-5; TRBD2 lines up with 7 middle nucleotides. Sequencing input: peripheral blood. The CDR3 reads as follows: CASSLGVQRGKETQYF. The sequence in DNA is TGTGCCAGCAGCTTAGGGGTTCAGCGGGGAAAAGAGACCCAGTACTTC. Beyond the CDR3, the reference TRBV11-2 and TRBJ2-5 genes provide the residues; the full variable domain reads: EAGVAQSPRYKIIEKRQSVAFWCNPISGHATLYWYQQILGQGPKLLIQFQNNGVVDDSQLPKDRFSAERLKGVDSTLKIQPAKLEDSAVYLCASSLGVQRGKETQYFGPGTRLLVL.